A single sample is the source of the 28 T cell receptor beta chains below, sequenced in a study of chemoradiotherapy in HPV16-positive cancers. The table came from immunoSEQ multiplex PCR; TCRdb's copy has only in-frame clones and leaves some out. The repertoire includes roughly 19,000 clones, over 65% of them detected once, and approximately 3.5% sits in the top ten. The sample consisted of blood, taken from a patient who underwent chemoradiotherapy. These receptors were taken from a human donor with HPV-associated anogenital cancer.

CDR3 bases: TGTGCCAGCAGTGTCGACGGGGAGCTGTTTTTT. It specifies CASSVDGELFF. The chain carries TRBV6-1 and TRBJ2-2, with D hard to call. CDR3 length equals 11 residues. Germline assignment: CDR1 MNHNS and CDR2 SASEGT. V lost 4 bases and J 7 bases, leaving 4 bases between the germline ends.

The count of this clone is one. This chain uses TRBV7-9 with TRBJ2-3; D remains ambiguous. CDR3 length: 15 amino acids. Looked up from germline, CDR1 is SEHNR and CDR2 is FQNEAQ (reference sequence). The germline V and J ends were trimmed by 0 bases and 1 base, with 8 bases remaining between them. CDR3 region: CASSLAVGGTDTQYF. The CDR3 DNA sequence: TGTGCCAGCAGCTTAGCGGTGGGCGGCACAGATACGCAGTATTTT.

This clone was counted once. The CDR3 DNA follows: TGTGCCAGTTCCTCCGGGTATGGGTCCGGGGAGCTGTTTTTT. As protein: CASSSGYGSGELFF. The chain uses TRBV19 and TRBJ2-2; no reliable D call. Between the trimmed V and J ends, which lost 8 bases and 6 bases, there was a span of 16 bases. The CDR3 has 14 amino acids. CDR1 is LNHDA, CDR2 SQIVND, per germline (reference sequence).

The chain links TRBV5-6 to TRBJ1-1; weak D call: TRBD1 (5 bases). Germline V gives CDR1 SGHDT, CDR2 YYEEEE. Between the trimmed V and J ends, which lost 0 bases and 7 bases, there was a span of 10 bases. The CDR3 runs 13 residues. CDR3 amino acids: CASSLGQSDEAFF. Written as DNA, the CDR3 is TGTGCCAGCAGCTTGGGACAGTCAGATGAAGCTTTCTTT.

The DNA for the CDR3 is TGTGCCAGCAGCTTAGACAGGGTTCCAGATACGCAGTATTTT. Translating gives CASSLDRVPDTQYF. V and J are TRBV7-6 and TRBJ2-3; tentative D call: TRBD1 (6 bases). The CDR3 contains 14 residues. Germline lookup yields CDR1 SGHVS and CDR2 FNYEAQ. The V end lost 1 base, the J end lost 4 bases, and 9 bases lay between the germline ends.

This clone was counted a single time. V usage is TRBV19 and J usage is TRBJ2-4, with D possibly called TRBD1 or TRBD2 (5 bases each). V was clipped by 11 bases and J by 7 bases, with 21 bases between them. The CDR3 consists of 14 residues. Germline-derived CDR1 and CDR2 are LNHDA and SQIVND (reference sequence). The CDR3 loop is CASLSTGDDNIQYF. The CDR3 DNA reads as TGTGCCTCACTGTCTACCGGGGACGACAACATTCAGTACTTC.

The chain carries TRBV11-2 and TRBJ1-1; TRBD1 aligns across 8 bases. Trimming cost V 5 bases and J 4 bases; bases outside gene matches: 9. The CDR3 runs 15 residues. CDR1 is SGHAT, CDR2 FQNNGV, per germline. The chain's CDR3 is CASSQPGTGFTEAFF. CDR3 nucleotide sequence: TGTGCCAGCAGCCAGCCCGGGACAGGATTCACTGAAGCTTTCTTT.

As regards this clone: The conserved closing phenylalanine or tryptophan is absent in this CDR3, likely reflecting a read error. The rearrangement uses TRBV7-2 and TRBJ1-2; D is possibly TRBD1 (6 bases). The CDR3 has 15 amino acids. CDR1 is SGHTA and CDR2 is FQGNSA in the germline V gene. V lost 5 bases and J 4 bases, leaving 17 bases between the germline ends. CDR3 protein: CASSGTDRHTYGYTL. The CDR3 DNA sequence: TGTGCCAGCAGCGGAACAGACAGGCACACCTATGGCTACACCCTC.

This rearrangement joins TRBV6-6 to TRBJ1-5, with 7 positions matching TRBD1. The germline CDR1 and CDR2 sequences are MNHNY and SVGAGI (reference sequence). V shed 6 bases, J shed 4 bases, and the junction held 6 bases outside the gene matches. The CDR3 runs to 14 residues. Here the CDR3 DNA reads TGTGCCAGCAGCCTCGGGACAGTTAATCAGCCCCAGCATTTT. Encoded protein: CASSLGTVNQPQHF.

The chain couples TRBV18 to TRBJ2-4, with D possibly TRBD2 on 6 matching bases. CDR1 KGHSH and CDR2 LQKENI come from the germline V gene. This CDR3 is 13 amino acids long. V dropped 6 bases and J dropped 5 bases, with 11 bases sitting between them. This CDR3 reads CASSTGGENIQYF. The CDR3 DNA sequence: TGTGCCAGCTCCACCGGAGGGGAAAACATTCAGTACTTC.

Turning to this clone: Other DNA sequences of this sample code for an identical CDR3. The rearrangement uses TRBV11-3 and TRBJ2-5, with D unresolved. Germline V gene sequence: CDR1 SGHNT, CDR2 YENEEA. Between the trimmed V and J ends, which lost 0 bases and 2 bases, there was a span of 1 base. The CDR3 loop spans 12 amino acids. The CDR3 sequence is CASSLDQETQYF. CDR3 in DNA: TGTGCCAGCAGCTTAGATCAAGAGACCCAGTACTTC.

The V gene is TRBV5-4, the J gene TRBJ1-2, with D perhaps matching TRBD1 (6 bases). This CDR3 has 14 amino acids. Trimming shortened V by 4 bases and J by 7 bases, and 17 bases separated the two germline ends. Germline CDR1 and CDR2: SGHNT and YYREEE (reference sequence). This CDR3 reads CASSLEDSRGGYTF. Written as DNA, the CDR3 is TGTGCCAGCAGCCTGGAGGACAGTCGCGGTGGCTACACCTTC.

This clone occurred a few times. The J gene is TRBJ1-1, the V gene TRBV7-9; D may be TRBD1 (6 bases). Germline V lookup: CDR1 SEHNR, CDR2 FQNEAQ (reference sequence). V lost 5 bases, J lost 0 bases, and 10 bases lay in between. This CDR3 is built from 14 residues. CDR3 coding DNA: TGTGCCAGCAGCCGGGGGCAGCTGAACACTGAAGCTTTCTTT. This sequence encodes CASSRGQLNTEAFF.

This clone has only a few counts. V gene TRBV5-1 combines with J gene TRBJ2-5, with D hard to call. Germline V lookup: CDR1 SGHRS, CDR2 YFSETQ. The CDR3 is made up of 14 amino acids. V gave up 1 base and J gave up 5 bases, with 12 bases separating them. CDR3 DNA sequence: TGCGCCAGCAGCTTGAAAGTGAATGGGGAGACCCAGTACTTC. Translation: CASSLKVNGETQYF.

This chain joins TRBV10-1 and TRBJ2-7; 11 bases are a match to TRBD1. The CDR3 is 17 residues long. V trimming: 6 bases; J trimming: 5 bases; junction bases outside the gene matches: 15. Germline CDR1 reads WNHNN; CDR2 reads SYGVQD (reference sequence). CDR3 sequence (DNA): TGCGCCAGCAGCCCAACCGGACAGGGGGCTTCCTTGAACGAGCAGTACTTC. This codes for CASSPTGQGASLNEQYF.

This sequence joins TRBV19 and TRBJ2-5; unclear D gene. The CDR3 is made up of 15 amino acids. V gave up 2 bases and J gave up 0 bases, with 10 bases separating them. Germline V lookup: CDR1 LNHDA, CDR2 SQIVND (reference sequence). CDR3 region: CASSIKNSYQETQYF. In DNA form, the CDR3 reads TGTGCCAGTAGTATAAAGAACAGTTACCAAGAGACCCAGTACTTC.

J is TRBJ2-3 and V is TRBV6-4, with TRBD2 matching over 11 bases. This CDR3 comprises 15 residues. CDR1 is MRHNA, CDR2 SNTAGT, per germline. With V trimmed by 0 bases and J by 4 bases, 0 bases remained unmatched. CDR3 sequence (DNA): TGTGCCAGCAGTGACTCTAGCGGGGGGGCAGATACGCAGTATTTT. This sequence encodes CASSDSSGGADTQYF.

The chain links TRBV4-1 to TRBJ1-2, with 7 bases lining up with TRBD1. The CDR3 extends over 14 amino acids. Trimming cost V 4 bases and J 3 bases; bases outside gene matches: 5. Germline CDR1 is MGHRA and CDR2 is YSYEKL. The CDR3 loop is CASSPTGQDYGYTF. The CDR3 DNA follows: TGCGCCAGCAGCCCAACCGGACAGGACTATGGCTACACCTTC.

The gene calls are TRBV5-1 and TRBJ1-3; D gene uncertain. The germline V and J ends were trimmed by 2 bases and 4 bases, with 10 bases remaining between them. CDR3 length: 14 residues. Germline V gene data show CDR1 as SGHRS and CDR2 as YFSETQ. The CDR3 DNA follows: TGCGCCAGCAGCTTTAAAGGGTCCGGAAACACCATATATTTT. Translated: CASSFKGSGNTIYF.

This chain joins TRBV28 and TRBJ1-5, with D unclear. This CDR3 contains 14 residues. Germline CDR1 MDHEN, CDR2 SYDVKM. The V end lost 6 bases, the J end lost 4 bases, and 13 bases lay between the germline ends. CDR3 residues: CASRMAGSNQPQHF. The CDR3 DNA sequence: TGTGCCAGCAGGATGGCCGGGAGTAATCAGCCCCAGCATTTT.

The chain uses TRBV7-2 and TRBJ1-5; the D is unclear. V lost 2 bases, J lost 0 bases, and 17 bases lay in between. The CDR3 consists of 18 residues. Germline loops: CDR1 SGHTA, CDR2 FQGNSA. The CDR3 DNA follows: TGTGCCAGCAGCTTAAACAGCCGCCCTCTTTATAGCAATCAGCCCCAGCATTTT. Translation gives CASSLNSRPLYSNQPQHF.

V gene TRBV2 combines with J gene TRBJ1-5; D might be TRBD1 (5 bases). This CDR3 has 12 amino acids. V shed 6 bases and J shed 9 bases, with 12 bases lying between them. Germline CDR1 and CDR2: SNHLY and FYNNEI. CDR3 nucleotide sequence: TGTGCCAGCAGCGGGGGGTTCCGGCCCCAGCATTTT. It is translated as CASSGGFRPQHF.

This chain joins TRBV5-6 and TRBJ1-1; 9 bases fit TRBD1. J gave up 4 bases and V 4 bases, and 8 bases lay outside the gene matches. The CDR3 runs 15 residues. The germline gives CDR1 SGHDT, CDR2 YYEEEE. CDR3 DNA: TGTGCCAGCAGCACAGACTCGACAGGGGGCACTGAAGCTTTCTTT. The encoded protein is CASSTDSTGGTEAFF.

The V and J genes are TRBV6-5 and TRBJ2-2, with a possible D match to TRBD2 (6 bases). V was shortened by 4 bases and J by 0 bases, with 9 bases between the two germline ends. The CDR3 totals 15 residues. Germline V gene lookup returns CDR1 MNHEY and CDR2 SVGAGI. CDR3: CASSWRVANTGELFF. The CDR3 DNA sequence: TGTGCCAGCAGTTGGAGGGTAGCGAACACCGGGGAGCTGTTTTTT.

In DNA form, the CDR3 reads TGTGCCAGCAGCTTAGAGTCGTCGGGTGGCTACACCTTC. Translating gives CASSLESSGGYTF. The chain links TRBV7-9 to TRBJ1-2; no clear D gene. V lost 1 base and J 7 bases, leaving 10 bases between the germline ends. The germline V gene encodes CDR1 SEHNR and CDR2 FQNEAQ (reference sequence). The CDR3 is made up of 13 amino acids.

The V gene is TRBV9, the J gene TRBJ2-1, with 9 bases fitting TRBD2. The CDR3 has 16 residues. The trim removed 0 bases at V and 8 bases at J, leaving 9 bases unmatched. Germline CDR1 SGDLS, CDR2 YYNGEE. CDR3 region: CASSVVGGGALYEQFF. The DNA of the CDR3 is TGTGCCAGCAGCGTAGTGGGCGGGGGGGCCCTATATGAGCAGTTCTTC.

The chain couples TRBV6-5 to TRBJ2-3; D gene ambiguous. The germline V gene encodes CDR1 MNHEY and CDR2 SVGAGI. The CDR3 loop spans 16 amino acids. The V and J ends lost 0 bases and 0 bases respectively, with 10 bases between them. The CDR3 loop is CASSYSNGRSTDTQYF. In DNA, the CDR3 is TGTGCCAGCAGTTACTCGAACGGCAGGAGCACAGATACGCAGTATTTT.

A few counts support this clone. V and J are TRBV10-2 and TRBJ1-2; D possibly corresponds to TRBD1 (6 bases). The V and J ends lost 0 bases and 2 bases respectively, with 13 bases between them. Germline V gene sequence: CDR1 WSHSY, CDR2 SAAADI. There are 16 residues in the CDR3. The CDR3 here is CASSESSGGSNYGYTF. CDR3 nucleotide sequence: TGCGCCAGCAGTGAGTCGTCGGGGGGCTCGAACTATGGCTACACCTTC.